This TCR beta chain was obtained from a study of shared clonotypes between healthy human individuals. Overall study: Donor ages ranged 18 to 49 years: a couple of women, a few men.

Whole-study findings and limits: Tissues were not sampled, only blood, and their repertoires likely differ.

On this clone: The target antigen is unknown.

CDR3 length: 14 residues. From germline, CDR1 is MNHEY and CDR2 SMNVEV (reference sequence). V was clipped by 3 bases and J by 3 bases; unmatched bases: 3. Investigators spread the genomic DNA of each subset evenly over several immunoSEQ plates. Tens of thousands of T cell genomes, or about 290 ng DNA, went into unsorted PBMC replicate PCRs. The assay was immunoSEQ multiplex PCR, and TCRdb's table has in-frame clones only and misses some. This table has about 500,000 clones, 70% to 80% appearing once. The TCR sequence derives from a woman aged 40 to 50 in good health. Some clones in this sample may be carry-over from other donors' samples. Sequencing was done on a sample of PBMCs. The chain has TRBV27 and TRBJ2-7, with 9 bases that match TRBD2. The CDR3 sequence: CASSFRGRDYEQYF. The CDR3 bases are TGTGCCAGCAGTTTTCGCGGGAGGGACTACGAGCAGTACTTC.